These 15 T cell receptor beta chains came from one sample sequenced in a study of regulatory T cells in long-lasting Graves disease. Time point specified: newly diagnosed GD, antithyroid drugs for less than 3 months. Preparation of the TCR library used RNA extracted from PBMCs. TCR beta libraries were built with iRepertoire HTBI primers and Arm-PCR of CDR3 regions. TCRdb reanalysed the multiplex PCR reads using MiXCR and keeps one entry per CDR3 protein. The sample has some 330,000 distinct CDR3 sequences; 12% are singletons. The same data also contributed to another study, on T cells in Graves' hyperthyroidism and ophthalmopathy.

The starting material was peripheral blood mononuclear cells (PBMCs), obtained at new diagnosis, from a patient treated with antithyroid drugs. These receptors all come from a woman under 30 with Graves disease.

The table lists this clonotype with many counts. The chain recombines TRBV5-6 with TRBJ2-1; D is uncertain. The CDR3 covers 13 residues. Looked up from germline, CDR1 is SGHDT and CDR2 is YYEEEE. V was shortened by 4 bases and J by 6 bases, with 11 bases between the two germline ends. CDR3 loop: CASSPIVSNEQFF. The CDR3 nucleotides are TGTGCCAGCAGCCCCATCGTGTCCAATGAGCAGTTCTTC.

This clonotype has at least ten counts. V gene TRBV7-2 combines with J gene TRBJ1-1; the D gene is possibly TRBD1 (6 bases). In germline, CDR1 is SGHTA, CDR2 FQGNSA. The V and J ends lost 5 bases and 0 bases respectively, with 13 bases between them. This CDR3 comprises 15 residues. This CDR3 reads CASSTNRELNTEAFF. In nucleotides, the CDR3 is TGTGCCAGCAGCACAAACAGGGAATTGAACACTGAAGCTTTCTTT.

The chain couples TRBV12-3 or TRBV12-4 to TRBJ1-2; maybe TRBD1 (5 bases). V lost 5 bases, J lost 4 bases, and 26 bases lay in between. CDR3 length: 18 residues. In DNA, the CDR3 is TGTGCCAGCAGTGCCAGGGAACTATTTTCGTTCCTGGGCTATGGCTACACCTTC. This translates into CASSARELFSFLGYGYTF.

This clonotype occurred a few times. The chain joins TRBV3-1 to TRBJ1-2; D unresolved. Trimming took off 1 base at V and 4 bases at J, with 10 bases between the two ends. The CDR3 runs 14 residues. Germline CDR1 reads LGHDT; CDR2 reads YNNKEL (reference sequence). The CDR3 sequence: CASSQAGTLYGYTF. In DNA, the CDR3 is TGTGCCAGCAGCCAAGCAGGTACCCTCTATGGCTACACCTTC.

This sequence joins TRBV5-1 and TRBJ2-3; the D gene is possibly TRBD2 (5 bases). Trimming left V 4 bases short and J 2 bases short, with 11 bases between. The V gene's germline CDR1 is SGHRS and CDR2 YFSETQ. The CDR3 extends over 14 amino acids. The chain's CDR3 is CASSPDSYTDTQYF. CDR3 nucleotide sequence: TGCGCCAGCAGCCCGGACTCGTACACAGATACGCAGTATTTT.

This clonotype has just a few counts. The V and J genes are TRBV20-1 and TRBJ2-7; TRBD2 matches at 7 bases. The V gene's germline CDR1 is DFQATT and CDR2 SNEGSKA (reference sequence). V shed 2 bases, J shed 4 bases, and the junction held 8 bases outside the gene matches. This CDR3 is 14 amino acids long. The CDR3 protein is CSARRAGEGYEQYF. The DNA for the CDR3 is TGCAGTGCTAGACGGGCGGGAGAAGGGTACGAGCAGTACTTC.

This clonotype was observed many times. The chain has TRBV5-1 and TRBJ1-1; D perhaps matches TRBD1 (6 bases). V lost 0 bases, J lost 4 bases, and 28 bases lay in between. CDR1 is SGHRS, CDR2 YFSETQ, per germline. The CDR3 covers 20 residues. Written as DNA, the CDR3 is TGCGCCAGCAGCTTGGCCCAAATCGTCAATACACAGGGTTTTGGCACTGAAGCTTTCTTT. Encoded protein: CASSLAQIVNTQGFGTEAFF.

This clonotype was found many times. CDR3: CASSSAGRSFYEQYF. The CDR3 bases are TGTGCCAGCAGCTCAGCCGGCCGGTCTTTTTACGAGCAGTACTTC. V usage is TRBV11-2 and J usage is TRBJ2-7; D gene ambiguous. V was shortened by 4 bases and J by 4 bases, with 17 bases between the two germline ends. The germline V gene encodes CDR1 SGHAT and CDR2 FQNNGV. This CDR3 has 15 amino acids.

This clonotype was detected a few times. J is TRBJ2-4 and V is TRBV12-3 or TRBV12-4, with D perhaps being TRBD1 or TRBD2 (5 bases each). The V end lost 2 bases, the J end lost 7 bases, and 15 bases lay between the germline ends. The CDR3 runs 15 residues. CDR3 amino acids: CASSLFGGWENIQYF. The CDR3 bases are TGTGCCAGCAGTTTATTTGGGGGATGGGAGAACATTCAGTACTTC.

The chain uses TRBV4-3 and TRBJ2-1, with 8 bases lining up with TRBD2. V dropped 4 bases and J dropped 4; count of bases not matched to a gene: 6. Germline V gene data show CDR1 as LGHNA and CDR2 as YSLEER. This CDR3 has 15 residues. CDR3 sequence reads: CASSPGRGGYNEQFF. For the CDR3, the DNA is TGCGCCAGCAGCCCCGGGAGGGGGGGGTACAATGAGCAGTTCTTC.

This clonotype was counted a few times. The rearrangement joins TRBV12-3 or TRBV12-4 to TRBJ1-2; D unclear. Trimming took off 3 bases at V and 7 bases at J, with 18 bases between the two ends. The length of the CDR3 is 15 residues. This CDR3 reads CASSFRRDTRSGYTF. The DNA of the CDR3 is TGTGCCAGCAGTTTTAGGAGGGATACCCGGAGTGGCTACACCTTC.

This clonotype occurred many times. V gene TRBV12-3 or TRBV12-4 combines with J gene TRBJ2-1; D is unresolved. The CDR3 runs to 15 residues. Between the trimmed V and J ends, which lost 6 bases and 0 bases, there was a span of 12 bases. Here the CDR3 reads CASSPGFSSYNEQFF. The CDR3 region has the DNA TGTGCCAGCAGCCCCGGGTTCAGCTCCTACAATGAGCAGTTCTTC.

This clonotype appeared a few times. The gene calls are TRBV5-6 and TRBJ1-2; no clear D gene. The CDR3 totals 15 residues. Per the germline V gene, CDR1 is SGHDT and CDR2 is YYEEEE. V gave up 2 bases and J gave up 0 bases, with 11 bases separating them. CDR3 sequence reads: CASSFGQLANYGYTF. The CDR3 DNA follows: TGTGCCAGCAGCTTTGGGCAGCTAGCTAACTATGGCTACACCTTC.

This clonotype was found many times. J is TRBJ2-1 and V is TRBV5-4; weak D call: TRBD1 (6 bases). V lost 4 bases, J lost 7 bases, and 21 bases lay in between. The CDR3 totals 16 residues. Germline CDR1 SGHNT, CDR2 YYREEE (reference sequence). The CDR3 DNA reads as TGTGCCAGCAGCGCCTACAGGGTAATACGGTCGAATGAGCAGTTCTTC. Translated, it gives CASSAYRVIRSNEQFF.

The table lists this clonotype with many counts. The rearrangement links TRBV20-1 to TRBJ2-5; TRBD2 matches 9 bases. The CDR3 is 14 residues long. Germline assignment: CDR1 DFQATT and CDR2 SNEGSKA (reference sequence). Trimming at V came to 7 bases and at J to 5 bases, leaving 11 bases not matched to a gene. Here the CDR3 DNA reads TGCAGTGGGGACCGGGGCGGGGGGGACGAGACCCAGTACTTC. It translates to CSGDRGGGDETQYF.